This TCR beta chain was found in a study of cytomegalovirus exposure and HLA in healthy donors. This clone has a handful of counts. The PCR was carried out with 60 Vbeta primers and 13 Jbeta primers. Profiling relied on immunoSEQ multiplex PCR, and the TCRdb table lists in-frame clones only, not all of them. The sample records 220,000 or so clones, about 77% being singletons. Germline V gene sequence: CDR1 SGHVS, CDR2 FQNEAQ. Trimming at V came to 1 base and at J to 3 bases, leaving 3 bases not matched to a gene. The CDR3 is 14 amino acids. The sample comprised PBMCs. This TCR was sampled from a woman aged 25-40 years in good health and CMV-seronegative. V is TRBV7-8 and J is TRBJ2-7, with 7 bases fitting TRBD2. CDR3 amino acids: CASSLEWDYYEQYF. CDR3 nucleotide sequence: TGTGCCAGCAGCTTAGAGTGGGACTACTACGAGCAGTACTTC.